A selection of T cell receptor beta chains follows, all from one sample in a study of T cell repertoires in cytomegalovirus infection. From the reads, TCRdb called clonotypes with MiXCR, one entry per CDR3 protein. The table lists around 450,000 distinct CDR3 sequences, around 11% of them singletons. Sequencing input: PBMCs. All receptors derive from a human donor in good health (CMV status not recorded). Some clones in this sample may be carry-over from other donors' samples. Each CDR3 is given with its conserved first and last residue. The D gene is left open where the match is weak. A row's size may be missing; if present it is once, few, many or a size class.

J gene,D gene,CDR3 length,clone size,V gene,CDR3 protein,CDR3 DNA
TRBJ1-2,NA,13,NA,TRBV20-1,CSASGGEVYGYTF,TGCAGTGCGAGCGGGGGGGAGGTTTATGGCTACACCTTC
TRBJ2-5,TRBD2,20,many,TRBV7-9,CASSFPTAGTSGRYQETQYF,TGTGCCAGCAGCTTCCCAACCGCCGGGACTAGCGGGAGGTACCAAGAGACCCAGTACTTC
TRBJ2-2,TRBD1,17,NA,TRBV25-1,CASSADRATRYTGELFF,TGTGCCAGCAGCGCTGACAGGGCGACGCGGTACACCGGGGAGCTGTTTTTT
TRBJ1-2,NA,15,NA,TRBV20-1,CSARVRKGTRYGYTF,TGCAGTGCTAGGGTTCGGAAGGGGACTCGCTATGGCTACACCTTC
TRBJ2-2,TRBD1,18,NA,TRBV9,CASSAPLEGRGLTGELFF,TGTGCCAGCAGCGCCCCTCTAGAGGGCAGGGGGCTAACCGGGGAGCTGTTTTTT
TRBJ2-1,NA,12,NA,TRBV7-9,CASSLAQPEQFF,TGTGCCAGCAGCTTAGCGCAGCCGGAGCAGTTCTTC
TRBJ1-5,TRBD1,15,many,TRBV28,CASSWDRGSNQPQHF,TGTGCCAGCAGTTGGGACAGGGGAAGCAATCAGCCCCAGCATTTT
TRBJ2-7,NA,12,few,TRBV10-3,CAISVDSYEQYF,TGTGCCATCAGTGTAGACAGCTACGAGCAGTACTTC
TRBJ2-5,TRBD2,16,many,TRBV12-3/TRBV12-4,CASSPLWTSFQETQYF,TGTGCCAGCAGTCCTCTTTGGACTAGCTTCCAAGAGACCCAGTACTTC
TRBJ2-7,TRBD1,17,many,TRBV6-5,CASSYLLPTGGRGEQYF,TGTGCCAGCAGTTACCTCCTTCCGACAGGGGGCCGCGGCGAGCAGTACTTC
TRBJ1-2,NA,14,few,TRBV7-3,CASSSTIGGDGYTF,TGTGCCAGCAGCTCTACTATTGGGGGGGATGGCTACACCTTC
TRBJ2-7,TRBD2,15,few,TRBV6-5,CASSFRTSGSYEQYF,TGTGCCAGCAGTTTTCGGACTAGCGGGAGTTACGAGCAGTACTTC
TRBJ2-3,TRBD1,16,few,TRBV7-9,CASSPRTGGRTDTQYF,TGTGCCAGCAGCCCCCGGACAGGGGGCAGGACAGATACGCAGTATTTT
TRBJ2-1,TRBD2,13,few,TRBV11-3,CASSPGGASEQFF,TGTGCCAGCAGCCCGGGGGGGGCCAGTGAGCAGTTCTTC
TRBJ2-5,TRBD1,13,medium-sized,TRBV18,CASSSGQGETQYF,TGTGCCAGCTCATCCGGACAGGGAGAGACCCAGTACTTC
TRBJ1-4,NA,16,NA,TRBV28,CASTSGRRGANEKLFF,TGTGCCAGCACGAGTGGGCGCCGAGGGGCTAATGAAAAACTGTTTTTT
TRBJ2-2,TRBD1,15,NA,TRBV20-1,CSATHPGQGTGELFF,TGCAGTGCGACCCATCCGGGACAGGGGACCGGGGAGCTGTTTTTT
TRBJ2-1,NA,21,many,TRBV5-8,CASSLEFGLAQSKLTYNEQFF,TGTGCCAGCAGCTTAGAGTTCGGGTTGGCCCAGTCGAAGCTAACATACAATGAGCAGTTCTTC
TRBJ1-1,NA,15,many,TRBV7-3,CASRPMTGGDTEAFF,TGTGCCAGCAGACCGATGACGGGGGGGGACACTGAAGCTTTCTTT
TRBJ2-1,NA,16,NA,TRBV20-1,CSARGLAAISYNEQFF,TGCAGTGCTAGAGGCTTAGCGGCGATCTCCTACAATGAGCAGTTCTTC
TRBJ1-1,NA,15,once,TRBV29-1,CSVNNLGAMNTEAFF,TGCAGCGTTAACAACCTGGGGGCGATGAACACTGAAGCTTTCTTT
TRBJ2-1,TRBD1,15,many,TRBV6-2/TRBV6-3,CASSYETGGYNEQFF,TGTGCCAGCAGTTACGAGACAGGGGGCTACAATGAGCAGTTCTTC
TRBJ1-2,TRBD1,14,many,TRBV7-9,CASSLGQGRYGYTF,TGTGCCAGCAGCTTAGGACAGGGCCGCTATGGCTACACCTTC
TRBJ2-1,TRBD2,17,many,TRBV7-3,CASSPNPAGRAYNEQFF,TGTGCCAGCAGCCCGAATCCAGCGGGAAGGGCCTACAATGAGCAGTTCTTC
TRBJ1-1,NA,14,many,TRBV7-9,CASSLVARDTEAFF,TGTGCCAGCAGCTTAGTGGCCAGGGACACTGAAGCTTTCTTT
TRBJ2-1,NA,13,few,TRBV19,CASSKRDPNEQFF,TGTGCCAGTAGTAAACGGGATCCTAATGAGCAGTTCTTC
TRBJ2-7,TRBD1,13,NA,TRBV20-1,CSASGTGVYEQYF,TGCAGTGCTTCCGGGACAGGAGTCTACGAGCAGTACTTC
TRBJ1-2,NA,12,many,TRBV12-3/TRBV12-4,CASSQDNYGYTF,TGTGCCAGCAGCCAGGACAACTATGGCTACACCTTC
TRBJ1-1,NA,16,many,TRBV4-2,CASSQDGKGPGTEAFF,TGTGCCAGCAGCCAAGATGGGAAGGGGCCCGGAACTGAAGCTTTCTTT
TRBJ2-7,NA,15,NA,TRBV9,CASSPEGVRSYEQYF,TGTGCCAGCAGCCCAGAGGGTGTTAGGTCCTACGAGCAGTACTTC
TRBJ2-7,NA,12,many,TRBV7-9,CASSVGSYEQYF,TGTGCCAGCAGCGTTGGGTCCTACGAGCAGTACTTC
TRBJ2-5,NA,16,many,TRBV19,CASSMSVGSWEETQYF,TGTGCCAGTAGTATGTCTGTCGGATCTTGGGAAGAGACCCAGTACTTC
TRBJ2-3,TRBD1,16,few,TRBV5-4,CASSLGRDRVKDTQYF,TGTGCCAGCAGCTTGGGTAGGGACAGGGTAAAGGATACGCAGTATTTT
TRBJ1-5,NA,15,many,TRBV18,CASSPGPSQNQPQHF,TGTGCCAGCTCACCGGGACCTTCACAGAATCAGCCCCAGCATTTT
TRBJ1-5,NA,14,NA,TRBV12-3/TRBV12-4,CASSFRGAHQPQHF,TGTGCCAGCAGTTTCAGGGGTGCCCATCAGCCCCAGCATTTT
TRBJ2-2,NA,14,many,TRBV18,CASSLTEGTGELFF,TGTGCCAGCTCACTCACTGAGGGAACCGGGGAGCTGTTTTTT
TRBJ2-7,NA,16,many,TRBV28,CASSLFWYRSAYEQYF,TGTGCCAGCAGTTTATTTTGGTACAGGTCAGCCTACGAGCAGTACTTC
TRBJ1-5,NA,14,NA,TRBV12-5,CASGLGPRRQPQHF,TGTGCTAGTGGCCTCGGACCCCGGCGGCAGCCCCAGCATTTT
TRBJ1-1,NA,13,many,TRBV28,CASSLGMSTEAFF,TGTGCCAGCAGTTTAGGTATGAGCACTGAAGCTTTCTTT
TRBJ2-3,NA,17,many,TRBV7-8,CASSLVPGQGLKNTQYF,TGTGCCAGCAGCTTAGTGCCGGGCCAGGGCCTTAAAAATACGCAGTATTTT
TRBJ2-3,NA,15,NA,TRBV5-5,CASSPGPTYTDTQYF,TGTGCCAGCAGCCCCGGGCCTACTTACACAGATACGCAGTATTTT
TRBJ2-5,NA,14,many,TRBV20-1,CSAWGGQDQETQYF,TGCAGTGCTTGGGGGGGCCAGGACCAAGAGACCCAGTACTTC
TRBJ1-2,NA,16,many,TRBV20-1,CSARSDRLGQTYGYTF,TGCAGTGCTAGAAGTGATCGCCTCGGACAAACCTATGGCTACACCTTC
TRBJ2-7,TRBD1,15,many,TRBV11-2,CASSLGGTGTYEQYF,TGTGCCAGCAGCTTAGGGGGGACAGGGACCTACGAGCAGTACTTC
TRBJ2-3,TRBD2,15,many,TRBV6-1,CASSDGTSEPDTQYF,TGTGCCAGCAGTGACGGGACTAGTGAGCCAGATACGCAGTATTTT
TRBJ2-3,TRBD1,22,NA,TRBV10-3,CAISAHGQGAGIASGVTDTQYF,TGTGCCATCAGTGCTCATGGACAGGGGGCTGGTATAGCTAGCGGGGTCACAGATACGCAGTATTTT
TRBJ1-1,NA,15,NA,TRBV5-1,CASRSGREGNTEAFF,TGCGCCAGCAGGTCGGGACGAGAAGGGAACACTGAAGCTTTCTTT
TRBJ1-6,NA,13,many,TRBV20-1,CSARGRGDSPLHF,TGCAGTGCTCGAGGGAGGGGGGACTCACCCCTCCACTTT
TRBJ1-2,NA,12,many,TRBV6-5,CASSSPDYGYTF,TGTGCCAGCAGTTCCCCCGACTATGGCTACACCTTC